This T cell receptor (beta chain) originates from a study of OX40 agonist ivuxolimab in advanced cancers. Study details: Males comprised about 78% of the group, whose mean age was about 61 years (range 23 to 79).

The CDR3 spans 14 residues. Germline-derived CDR1 and CDR2 are LNHDA and SQIVND (reference sequence). Trimming took off 8 bases at V and 4 bases at J, with 14 bases between the two ends. Only in-frame clones appear in the TCRdb table, and some are missing; sequencing was by immunoSEQ multiplex PCR. The sample consists of around 90,000 clones, about 90% of them appearing once. The sample here was CD4+ or CD8+ T cells sorted from blood, taken in a trial of the OX40 agonist ivuxolimab. The V and J genes are TRBV19 and TRBJ1-4, with no clear D. This sequence was found in an adult with an advanced solid tumor such as melanoma, head and neck, liver or kidney cancer. CDR3 region: CASGRGNRNEKLFF. CDR3 coding DNA: TGTGCCAGTGGACGGGGAAATCGTAATGAAAAACTGTTTTTT.